The sequence of this T cell receptor (beta chain) was determined in a study of tumor-infiltrating lymphocytes in primary liver carcinoma. About this clonotype itself: A clone one base away is much larger, so this may be a read error.

RNA and DNA were co-extracted from about 19-30 mg of unsorted bulk tissue. Every tumor was sampled at five separate regions. TCR beta cDNA was made from roughly 450 ng total RNA with a constant-region primer. Researchers made the TCR beta libraries by running three nested multiplex PCR rounds with slightly modified ARM-PCR. Each of the first two PCR rounds ran roughly 10 cycles with TRBV1-TRBV30 forward and C-beta reverse primers. TCRdb fed the multiplex PCR reads into MiXCR, producing one record per CDR3 protein. The data hold approximately 79,000 distinct CDR3 sequences, with almost 70% observed a single time. The CDR3 extends over 19 amino acids. J gave up 0 bases and V 3 bases, and 8 bases lay outside the gene matches. Looked up from germline, CDR1 is WSHSY and CDR2 is SAAADI.

This sequence joins TRBV10-2 and TRBJ2-2; 12 bases are a match to TRBD2. This receptor was obtained from a man aged 40-55 years with primary liver carcinoma and hepatitis B virus infection. The sequenced sample was liver tumor tissue from sampling region 4. The subset was: tumor region T4, right-lateral pole. This CDR3 reads CASSDPGLAGLPNTGELFF. The DNA for the CDR3 is TGCGCCAGCAGTGACCCGGGACTAGCGGGCCTTCCGAACACCGGGGAGCTGTTTTTT.